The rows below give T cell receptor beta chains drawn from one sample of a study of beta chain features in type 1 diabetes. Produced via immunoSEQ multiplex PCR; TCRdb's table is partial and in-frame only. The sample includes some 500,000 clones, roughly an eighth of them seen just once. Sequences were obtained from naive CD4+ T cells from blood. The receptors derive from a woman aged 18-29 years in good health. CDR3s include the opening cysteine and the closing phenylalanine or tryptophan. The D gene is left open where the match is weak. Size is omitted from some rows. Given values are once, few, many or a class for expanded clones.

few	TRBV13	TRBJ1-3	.	CASSFRLGGNTIYF	TGTGCCAGCAGCTTTCGGCTGGGCGGAAACACCATATATTTT
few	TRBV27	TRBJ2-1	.	CATHRANNEQFF	TGTGCCACCCATCGGGCTAACAATGAGCAGTTCTTC
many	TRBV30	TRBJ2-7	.	CAWSQVSYEQYF	TGTGCCTGGAGTCAAGTCTCCTACGAGCAGTACTTC
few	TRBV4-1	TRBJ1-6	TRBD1	CASSQGGGTGGLNSPLHF	TGCGCCAGCAGCCAAGGGGGCGGGACAGGGGGTCTTAATTCGCCCCTCCACTTT
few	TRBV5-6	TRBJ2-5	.	CASSLDWYQETQYF	TGTGCCAGCAGCTTGGATTGGTACCAAGAGACCCAGTACTTC
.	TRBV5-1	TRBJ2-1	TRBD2	CASSLSRLRREELYNEQFF	TGCGCCAGCAGCTTGAGTCGGCTGCGGCGGGAGGAACTATACAATGAGCAGTTCTTC
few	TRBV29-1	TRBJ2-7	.	CSVRSSMIYEQYF	TGCAGCGTTCGGAGTTCGATGATTTACGAGCAGTACTTC
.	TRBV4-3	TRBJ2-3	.	CASSQVRNTQYF	TGCGCCAGCAGCCAAGTTCGGAATACGCAGTATTTT
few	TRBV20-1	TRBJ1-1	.	CSATHPEAFF	TGCAGTGCTACCCACCCCGAAGCTTTCTTT
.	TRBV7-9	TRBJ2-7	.	CASSLVGQAFSYEQYF	TGTGCCAGCAGCTTAGTTGGGCAGGCTTTTTCCTACGAGCAGTACTTC
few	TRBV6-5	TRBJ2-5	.	CASSFRTFRETQYF	TGTGCCAGCAGTTTCAGGACGTTTCGCGAGACCCAGTACTTC
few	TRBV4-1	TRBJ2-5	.	CASSQAAQETQYF	TGCGCCAGCAGCCAAGCAGCCCAAGAGACCCAGTACTTC
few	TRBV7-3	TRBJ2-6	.	CASGRPGANVLTF	TGTGCCAGTGGTAGGCCTGGGGCCAACGTCCTGACTTTC
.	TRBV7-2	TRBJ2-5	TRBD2	CASSLRTSGRRETQYF	TGTGCCAGCAGCTTAAGGACTAGCGGGAGGCGAGAGACCCAGTACTTC
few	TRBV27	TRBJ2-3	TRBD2	CASGVSGSGDTQYF	TGTGCGAGCGGAGTGAGCGGGAGTGGGGATACGCAGTATTTT
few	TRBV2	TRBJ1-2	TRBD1	CASSGQGADGYTF	TGTGCCAGCAGTGGACAGGGGGCAGATGGCTACACCTTC
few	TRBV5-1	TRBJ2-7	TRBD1	CASSPGQGDEQYF	TGCGCCAGCAGCCCCGGACAGGGAGATGAGCAGTACTTC
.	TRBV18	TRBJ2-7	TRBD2	CASSRTSGSNEQYF	TGTGCCAGCTCACGGACTAGCGGGAGTAACGAGCAGTACTTC
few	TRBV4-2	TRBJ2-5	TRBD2	CASSQGTSGILETQYF	TGTGCCAGCAGCCAAGGGACTAGCGGTATTTTAGAGACCCAGTACTTC
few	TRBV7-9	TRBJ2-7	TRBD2	CASSLGPGGPLF	TGTGCCAGCAGCTTAGGTCCGGGGGGGCCGCTTTTC
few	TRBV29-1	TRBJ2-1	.	CSVGPDNEQFF	TGCAGCGTTGGTCCGGACAATGAGCAGTTCTTC
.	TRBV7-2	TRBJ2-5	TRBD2	CASSLAGRDETQYF	TGTGCCAGCAGCTTGGCTGGGAGGGACGAGACCCAGTACTTC
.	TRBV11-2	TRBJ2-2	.	CASSLLAGSNTGELFF	TGTGCCAGCAGCCTGCTAGCTGGGAGTAACACCGGGGAGCTGTTTTTT
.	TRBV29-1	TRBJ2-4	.	CSVVDRAGGVAKNIQYF	TGCAGCGTTGTTGACAGGGCGGGAGGCGTAGCCAAAAACATTCAGTACTTC